This TCR beta chain was identified in a study of Graves' ophthalmopathy and Graves' hyperthyroidism. In regard to this clonotype: A junction boundary mismatches the germline segment, possibly from a read error.

This CDR3 has 16 residues. In germline, CDR1 is SNHLY, CDR2 FYNNEI. RNA transcripts served as template for amplifying TCR beta CDR3 sequences. First-round RT-PCR relied on HTBI primers, and a second-round multiplex PCR came next. Using its own MiXCR run on the multiplex PCR reads, TCRdb lists one record per CDR3 protein. The sample yields 340,000 or so distinct CDR3 sequences, 17% seen once. The sequence was obtained from an adult man with Graves' ophthalmopathy. The chain combines TRBV2 with TRBJ2-7; perhaps TRBD2 as D (5 bases). Sequencing used peripheral blood. The CDR3 loop is CASPPVRVGLFYEQSF. The CDR3 coding sequence is TGTGCCAGCCCCCCGGTGCGGGTGGGCCTATTTTACGAGCAGTCCTTC.